Listed below are T cell receptor beta chains from one sample, sequenced in a study of blood T cells in healthy people across ages. Each CDR3 protein is one row after TCRdb ran MiXCR on the 5' RACE reads. The profile shows around 600,000 distinct CDR3 sequences, 45% to 55% of them singletons. Sequenced input: blood. The source is a man older than 75 in good health. The CDR3 runs from the conserved cysteine through the conserved F or W. A D gene is named only where the DNA matches it firmly. Size is omitted from some rows. Given values are once, few, many or a class for expanded clones.

CDR3 protein | CDR3 DNA | J gene | clone size | V gene | D gene
CASSFQTAQETQYF | TGTGCCAGCAGCTTCCAGACGGCCCAAGAGACCCAGTACTTC | TRBJ2-5 | NA | TRBV7-2 | NA
CASSFLAGARGEQFF | TGTGCCAGCAGCTTCCTAGCGGGAGCCCGAGGTGAGCAGTTCTTC | TRBJ2-1 | few | TRBV11-1 | TRBD2
CASSLASNEQFF | TGTGCCAGCAGCTTAGCGTCCAATGAGCAGTTCTTC | TRBJ2-1 | many | TRBV7-2 | NA
CASSLPEIANTGELFF | TGTGCCAGCAGCTTACCAGAAATCGCGAACACCGGGGAGCTGTTTTTT | TRBJ2-2 | NA | TRBV7-2 | NA
CASSLGGTAQAFF | TGTGCCAGCAGCTTAGGTGGGACAGCTCAAGCTTTCTTT | TRBJ1-1 | NA | TRBV7-8 | TRBD1
CATSRDLYEQFF | TGTGCCACCAGCAGAGATCTCTATGAGCAGTTCTTC | TRBJ2-1 | NA | TRBV15 | NA
CSVEDRDSQETQYF | TGCAGCGTTGAAGATCGCGATAGCCAAGAGACCCAGTACTTC | TRBJ2-5 | many | TRBV29-1 | NA
CSVPDRGPTEAFF | TGCAGCGTCCCAGACAGGGGCCCCACTGAAGCTTTCTTT | TRBJ1-1 | NA | TRBV29-1 | TRBD1
CASSQDRGTNEKLFF | TGTGCCAGCAGCCAAGACAGGGGCACTAATGAAAAACTGTTTTTT | TRBJ1-4 | NA | TRBV4-2 | NA
CSARPGTGYGYTF | TGCAGTGCTAGGCCCGGCACGGGCTATGGCTACACCTTC | TRBJ1-2 | NA | TRBV20-1 | NA
CASSPRRRADAQYF | TGTGCCAGCAGCCCCAGACGAAGAGCAGATGCGCAGTATTTT | TRBJ2-3 | NA | TRBV12-3/TRBV12-4 | NA
CASSQDLLGASGEQYF | TGTGCCAGCAGCCAAGACCTGTTGGGGGCGTCGGGCGAGCAGTACTTC | TRBJ2-7 | NA | TRBV3-1 | NA
CASSLVAGPSNQPQHF | TGTGCCAGCAGCTTAGTGGCGGGGCCCAGCAATCAGCCCCAGCATTTT | TRBJ1-5 | few | TRBV7-2 | NA
CASSLDGRLETQYF | TGTGCCAGCAGCTTAGACGGACGGTTGGAGACCCAGTACTTC | TRBJ2-5 | NA | TRBV7-2 | NA
CASSPPGALYGYTF | TGTGCCAGCAGTCCCCCGGGGGCCCTCTATGGCTACACCTTC | TRBJ1-2 | NA | TRBV28 | NA
CASSQGNSGQETQYF | TGTGCCAGCAGCCAGGGGAATAGCGGCCAAGAGACCCAGTACTTC | TRBJ2-5 | NA | TRBV9 | NA
CASSYSRAGEQYF | TGTGCCAGCAGTTACTCGAGAGCGGGCGAGCAGTACTTC | TRBJ2-7 | NA | TRBV6-5 | NA
CSAQPGTSWEQYF | TGCAGTGCTCAGCCGGGCACAAGCTGGGAGCAGTACTTC | TRBJ2-7 | few | TRBV20-1 | NA
CASSPGQGVRYDYTF | TGTGCCAGCAGCCCCGGACAGGGGGTGAGGTATGACTACACCTTC | TRBJ1-2 | NA | TRBV3-1 | TRBD1
CASSLSGGAFADTGELFF | TGCGCCAGCAGCCTCAGCGGGGGGGCCTTTGCGGACACCGGGGAGCTGTTTTTT | TRBJ2-2 | NA | TRBV5-1 | TRBD2
CASSLELLGGGASYF | TGTGCCAGCAGCTTAGAACTACTAGGTGGCGGAGCATCGTACTTC | TRBJ2-5 | NA | TRBV7-2 | NA
CSVEVAGSSYEQYF | TGCAGCGTTGAAGTAGCGGGGAGCTCCTACGAGCAGTACTTC | TRBJ2-7 | NA | TRBV29-1 | TRBD2
CASSEGLAPDEQYF | TGTGCCAGCAGTGAAGGGCTCGCCCCGGACGAGCAGTACTTC | TRBJ2-7 | NA | TRBV25-1 | NA
CASSLEGARSSPLHF | TGCGCCAGCAGCTTGGAGGGGGCCAGATCCTCACCCCTCCACTTT | TRBJ1-6 | NA | TRBV5-1 | TRBD1
CASSVDLAGTDTQYF | TGTGCCAGCAGCGTAGATCTAGCGGGGACGGATACGCAGTATTTT | TRBJ2-3 | NA | TRBV9 | TRBD2
CASTAASSYNEQFF | TGTGCCAGCACAGCGGCTAGCTCCTACAATGAGCAGTTCTTC | TRBJ2-1 | few | TRBV9 | NA
CSASLSFPDQPQHF | TGCAGTGCGAGCTTGAGCTTCCCCGATCAGCCCCAGCATTTT | TRBJ1-5 | few | TRBV20-1 | NA
CASSQGSTSSTGNEQFF | TGCGCCAGCAGCCAAGGGTCGACTAGTAGCACGGGGAATGAGCAGTTCTTC | TRBJ2-1 | few | TRBV4-3 | NA
CSASAPGQISNYGYTF | TGCAGTGCTAGTGCGCCAGGACAGATTTCTAACTATGGCTACACCTTC | TRBJ1-2 | few | TRBV20-1 | NA
CASDTGVSVWTEAFF | TGTGCCAGCGACACAGGGGTTAGTGTGTGGACTGAAGCTTTCTTT | TRBJ1-1 | few | TRBV21-1 | NA
CASSVTNLQETQYF | TGTGCCAGCAGCGTAACTAACTTACAAGAGACCCAGTACTTC | TRBJ2-5 | NA | TRBV9 | NA
CASSAGTALARNIQYF | TGTGCCAGCAGCGCAGGGACAGCTCTAGCCAGAAACATTCAGTACTTC | TRBJ2-4 | NA | TRBV7-2 | TRBD1
CASTPSGGSYEQYF | TGTGCCAGCACCCCTAGCGGGGGCTCTTACGAGCAGTACTTC | TRBJ2-7 | once | TRBV7-9 | TRBD2
CASSQVPSGQVDTQYF | TGCGCCAGCAGCCAAGTCCCTAGCGGGCAGGTTGATACGCAGTATTTT | TRBJ2-3 | NA | TRBV4-3 | TRBD2
CAISESAGEETQYF | TGTGCCATCAGTGAGTCCGCGGGAGAAGAGACCCAGTACTTC | TRBJ2-5 | NA | TRBV10-3 | TRBD2
CASSVAGQGSTSHQSTQYF | TGTGCCAGCAGCGTAGCGGGACAGGGTTCCACTTCGCACCAGAGTACGCAGTATTTT | TRBJ2-3 | few | TRBV9 | TRBD1
CASSPRTGGEEKLFF | TGCGCCAGCAGCCCCCGGACAGGGGGGGAAGAAAAACTGTTTTTT | TRBJ1-4 | NA | TRBV4-1 | TRBD1
CASSQDRMGQRTQYF | TGCGCCAGCAGCCAAGATCGGATGGGCCAAAGGACCCAGTACTTC | TRBJ2-5 | NA | TRBV4-3 | NA
CASSSHEGGTHSTQYF | TGTGCCAGCAGTTCCCACGAGGGGGGAACCCATAGTACGCAGTATTTT | TRBJ2-3 | NA | TRBV6-2/TRBV6-3 | NA
CASSYSDRGTDTQYF | TGTGCCAGCAGTTACTCGGACAGGGGTACAGATACGCAGTATTTT | TRBJ2-3 | few | TRBV6-5 | TRBD1
CASSQTRTETQYF | TGTGCCAGCAGTCAGACTAGGACTGAGACCCAGTACTTC | TRBJ2-5 | NA | TRBV12-3/TRBV12-4 | NA
CASLRDTAYEQYF | TGTGCCAGCCTCCGGGACACAGCCTACGAGCAGTACTTC | TRBJ2-7 | few | TRBV6-5 | NA
CASSLEGLGIYEQYF | TGTGCCAGCAGCTTAGAAGGACTAGGGATTTACGAGCAGTACTTC | TRBJ2-7 | NA | TRBV7-2 | TRBD2
CAISDSGGQETQYF | TGTGCCATCAGTGATAGCGGGGGGCAAGAGACCCAGTACTTC | TRBJ2-5 | few | TRBV10-3 | TRBD2
CASSEKGREQYF | TGTGCCAGCAGTGAAAAGGGCCGCGAGCAGTACTTC | TRBJ2-7 | NA | TRBV25-1 | NA
CASSADRGSPLHF | TGCGCCAGCAGTGCAGACAGGGGCTCACCCCTCCACTTT | TRBJ1-6 | NA | TRBV10-1 | TRBD1
CASSPDRGTQYF | TGTGCCAGCAGTCCCGACAGGGGTACGCAGTATTTT | TRBJ2-3 | few | TRBV28 | TRBD1